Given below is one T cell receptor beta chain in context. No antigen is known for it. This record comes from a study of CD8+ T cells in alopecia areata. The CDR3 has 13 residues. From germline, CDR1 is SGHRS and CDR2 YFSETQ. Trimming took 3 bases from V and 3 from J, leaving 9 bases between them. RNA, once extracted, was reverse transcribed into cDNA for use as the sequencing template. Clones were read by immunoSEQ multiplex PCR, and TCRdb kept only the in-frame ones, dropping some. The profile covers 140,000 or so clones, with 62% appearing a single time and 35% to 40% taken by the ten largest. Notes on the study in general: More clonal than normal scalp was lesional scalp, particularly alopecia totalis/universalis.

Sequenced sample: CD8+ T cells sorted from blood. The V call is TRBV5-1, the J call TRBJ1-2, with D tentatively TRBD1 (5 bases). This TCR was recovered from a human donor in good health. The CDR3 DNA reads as TGCGCCAGCAGCTCGGGGGAGGACTATGGCTACACCTTC. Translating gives CASSSGEDYGYTF. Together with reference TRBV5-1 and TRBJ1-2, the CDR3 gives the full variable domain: KAGVTQTPRYLIKTRGQQVTLSCSPISGHRSVSWYQQTPGQGLQFLFEYFSETQRNKGNFPGRFSGRQFSNSRSEMNVSTLELGDSALYLCASSSGEDYGYTFGSGTRLTVV.